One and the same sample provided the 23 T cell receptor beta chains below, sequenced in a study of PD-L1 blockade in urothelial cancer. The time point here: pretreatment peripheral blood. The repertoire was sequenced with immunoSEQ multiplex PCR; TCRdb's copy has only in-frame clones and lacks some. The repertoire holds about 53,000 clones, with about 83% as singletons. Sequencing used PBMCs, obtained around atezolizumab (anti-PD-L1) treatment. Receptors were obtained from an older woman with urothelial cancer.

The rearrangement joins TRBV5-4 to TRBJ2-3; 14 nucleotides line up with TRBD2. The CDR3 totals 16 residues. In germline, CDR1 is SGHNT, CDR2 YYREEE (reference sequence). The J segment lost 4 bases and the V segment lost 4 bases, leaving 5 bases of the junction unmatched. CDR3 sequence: CASSGRTSGRSDTQYF. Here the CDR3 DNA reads TGTGCCAGCAGCGGAAGGACTAGCGGGAGGTCAGATACGCAGTATTTT.

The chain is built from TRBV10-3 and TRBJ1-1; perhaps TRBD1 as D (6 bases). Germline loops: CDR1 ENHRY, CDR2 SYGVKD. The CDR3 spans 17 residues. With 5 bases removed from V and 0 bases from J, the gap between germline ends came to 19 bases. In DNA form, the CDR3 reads TGTGCCATCAGTAGAACGGGGGGCATCGCCATGAACACTGAAGCTTTCTTT. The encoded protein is CAISRTGGIAMNTEAFF.

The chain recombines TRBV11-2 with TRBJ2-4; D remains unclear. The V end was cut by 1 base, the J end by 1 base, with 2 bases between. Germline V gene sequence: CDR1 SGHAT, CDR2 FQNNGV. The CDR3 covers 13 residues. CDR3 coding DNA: TGTGCCAGCAGCTTAGCGGCCAAAAACATTCAGTACTTC. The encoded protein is CASSLAAKNIQYF.

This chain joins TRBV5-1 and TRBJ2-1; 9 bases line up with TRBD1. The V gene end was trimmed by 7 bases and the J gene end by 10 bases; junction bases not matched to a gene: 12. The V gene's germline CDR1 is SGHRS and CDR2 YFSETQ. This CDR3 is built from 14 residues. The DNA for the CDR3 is TGCGCCAGCGACTCTGGGACAGGGAAGGCCGAGCAGTTCTTC. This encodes CASDSGTGKAEQFF.

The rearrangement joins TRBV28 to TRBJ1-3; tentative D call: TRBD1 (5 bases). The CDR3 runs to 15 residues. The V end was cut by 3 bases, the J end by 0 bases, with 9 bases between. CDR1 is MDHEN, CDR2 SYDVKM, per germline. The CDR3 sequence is CASSFSQGSGNTIYF. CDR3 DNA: TGTGCCAGCAGTTTTTCCCAGGGCTCTGGAAACACCATATATTTT.

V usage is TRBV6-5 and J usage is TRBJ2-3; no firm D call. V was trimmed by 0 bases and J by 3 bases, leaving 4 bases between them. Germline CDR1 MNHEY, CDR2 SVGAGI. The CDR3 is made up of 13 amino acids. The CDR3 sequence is CASSYSSTDTQYF. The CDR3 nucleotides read TGTGCCAGCAGTTACTCGAGTACAGATACGCAGTATTTT.

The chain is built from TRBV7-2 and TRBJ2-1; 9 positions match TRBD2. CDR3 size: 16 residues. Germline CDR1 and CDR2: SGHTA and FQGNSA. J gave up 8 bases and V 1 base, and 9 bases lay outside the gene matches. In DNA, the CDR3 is TGTGCCAGCAGCTTAGGGGGCAGCGGGGGGTTATATGAGCAGTTCTTC. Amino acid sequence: CASSLGGSGGLYEQFF.

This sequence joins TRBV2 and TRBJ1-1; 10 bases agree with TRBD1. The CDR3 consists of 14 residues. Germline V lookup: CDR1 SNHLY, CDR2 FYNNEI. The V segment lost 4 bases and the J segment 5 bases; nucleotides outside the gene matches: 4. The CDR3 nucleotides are TGTGCCAGCAGTGCTGACAGGGGGCGAACTGAAGCTTTCTTT. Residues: CASSADRGRTEAFF.

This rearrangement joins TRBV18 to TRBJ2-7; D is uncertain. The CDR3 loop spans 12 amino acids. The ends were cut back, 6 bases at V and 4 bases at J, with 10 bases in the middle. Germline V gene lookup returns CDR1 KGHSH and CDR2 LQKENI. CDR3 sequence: CASSEISYEQYF. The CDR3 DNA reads TGTGCCAGCTCTGAGATATCGTACGAGCAGTACTTC.

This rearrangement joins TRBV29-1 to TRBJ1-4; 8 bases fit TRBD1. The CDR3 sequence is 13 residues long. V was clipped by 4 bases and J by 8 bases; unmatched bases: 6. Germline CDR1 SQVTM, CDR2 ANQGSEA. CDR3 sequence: CSVVGTGREKLFF. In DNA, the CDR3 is TGCAGCGTTGTGGGGACAGGTCGGGAAAAACTGTTTTTT.

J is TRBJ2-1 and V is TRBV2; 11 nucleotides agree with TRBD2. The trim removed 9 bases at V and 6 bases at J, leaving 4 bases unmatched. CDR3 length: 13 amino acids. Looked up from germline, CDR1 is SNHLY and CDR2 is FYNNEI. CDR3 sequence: CASRLAGSNEQFF. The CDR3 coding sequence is TGTGCCAGTAGACTAGCGGGAAGCAATGAGCAGTTCTTC.

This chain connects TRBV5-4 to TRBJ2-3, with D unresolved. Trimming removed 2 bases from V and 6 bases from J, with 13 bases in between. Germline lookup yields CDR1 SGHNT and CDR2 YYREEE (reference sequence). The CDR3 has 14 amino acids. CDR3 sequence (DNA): TGTGCCAGCAGCTTTGCAGTCCCCGGGGATACGCAGTATTTT. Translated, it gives CASSFAVPGDTQYF.

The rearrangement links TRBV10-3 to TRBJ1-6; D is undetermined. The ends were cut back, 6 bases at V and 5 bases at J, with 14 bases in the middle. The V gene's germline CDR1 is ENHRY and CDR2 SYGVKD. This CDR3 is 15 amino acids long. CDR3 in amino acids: CAIRKRQLDNSPLHF. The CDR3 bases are TGTGCCATCAGGAAGAGGCAGCTTGATAATTCACCCCTCCACTTT.

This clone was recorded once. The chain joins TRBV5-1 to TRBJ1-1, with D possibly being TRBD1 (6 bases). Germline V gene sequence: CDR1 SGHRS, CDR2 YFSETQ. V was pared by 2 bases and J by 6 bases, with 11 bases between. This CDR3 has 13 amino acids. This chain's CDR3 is CASSFNREPEAFF. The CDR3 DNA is TGCGCCAGCAGCTTTAACAGGGAGCCTGAAGCTTTCTTT.

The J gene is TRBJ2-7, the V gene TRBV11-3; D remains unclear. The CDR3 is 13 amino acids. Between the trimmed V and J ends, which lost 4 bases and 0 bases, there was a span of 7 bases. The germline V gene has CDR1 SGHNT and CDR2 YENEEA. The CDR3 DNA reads TGTGCCAGCAGCTCCCCTTCCTCCTACGAGCAGTACTTC. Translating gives CASSSPSSYEQYF.

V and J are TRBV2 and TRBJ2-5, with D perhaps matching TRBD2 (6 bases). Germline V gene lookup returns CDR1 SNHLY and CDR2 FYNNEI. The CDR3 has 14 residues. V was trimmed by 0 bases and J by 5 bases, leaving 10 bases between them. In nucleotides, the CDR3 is TGTGCCAGCAGTGAAGCTGGAGGGGTGGAGACCCAGTACTTC. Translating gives CASSEAGGVETQYF. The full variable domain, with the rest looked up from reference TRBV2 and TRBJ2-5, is EPEVTQTPSHQVTQMGQEVILRCVPISNHLYFYWYRQILGQKVEFLVSFYNNEISEKSEIFDDQFSVERPDGSNFTLKIRSTKLEDSAMYFCASSEAGGVETQYFGPGTRLLVL.

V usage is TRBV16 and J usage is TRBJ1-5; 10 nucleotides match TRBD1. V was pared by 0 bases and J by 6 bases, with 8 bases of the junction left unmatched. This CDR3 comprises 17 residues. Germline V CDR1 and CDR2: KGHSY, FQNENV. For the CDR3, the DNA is TGTGCCAGCAGCCAATCGATCGGGACAGGGGTTAGTCAGCCCCAGCATTTT. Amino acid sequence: CASSQSIGTGVSQPQHF.

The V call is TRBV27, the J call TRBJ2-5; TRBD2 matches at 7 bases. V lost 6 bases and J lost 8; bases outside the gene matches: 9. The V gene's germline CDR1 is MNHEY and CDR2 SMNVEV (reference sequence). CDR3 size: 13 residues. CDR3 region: CASSPLLAETQYF. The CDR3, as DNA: TGTGCCAGCAGCCCCCTTCTAGCGGAAACCCAGTACTTC.

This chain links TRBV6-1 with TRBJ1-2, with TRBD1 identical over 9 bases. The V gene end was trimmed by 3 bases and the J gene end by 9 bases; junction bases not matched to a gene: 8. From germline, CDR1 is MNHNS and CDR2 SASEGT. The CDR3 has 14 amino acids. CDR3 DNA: TGTGCCAGCAGTGATGCCGGGACAGGGTCGCGCTACACCTTC. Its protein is CASSDAGTGSRYTF.

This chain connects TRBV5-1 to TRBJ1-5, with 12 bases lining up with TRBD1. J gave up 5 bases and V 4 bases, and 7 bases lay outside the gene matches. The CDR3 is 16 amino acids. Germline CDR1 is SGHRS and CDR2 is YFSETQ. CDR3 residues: CASSPGTGGRDQPQHF. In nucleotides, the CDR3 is TGCGCCAGCAGCCCGGGGACAGGGGGCAGGGATCAGCCCCAGCATTTT.

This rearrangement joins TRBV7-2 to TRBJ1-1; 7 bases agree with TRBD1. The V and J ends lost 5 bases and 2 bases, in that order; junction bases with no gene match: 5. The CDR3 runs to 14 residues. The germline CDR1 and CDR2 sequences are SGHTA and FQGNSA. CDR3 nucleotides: TGTGCCAGCAGCCCCCAGGGGGGAAACACTGAAGCTTTCTTT. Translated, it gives CASSPQGGNTEAFF.

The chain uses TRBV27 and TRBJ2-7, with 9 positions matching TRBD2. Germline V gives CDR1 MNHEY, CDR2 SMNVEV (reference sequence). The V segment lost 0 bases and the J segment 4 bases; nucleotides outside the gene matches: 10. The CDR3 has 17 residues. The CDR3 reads CASSLSASGKGKYEQYF. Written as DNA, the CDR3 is TGTGCCAGCAGTTTATCTGCTAGCGGGAAGGGGAAGTACGAGCAGTACTTC.

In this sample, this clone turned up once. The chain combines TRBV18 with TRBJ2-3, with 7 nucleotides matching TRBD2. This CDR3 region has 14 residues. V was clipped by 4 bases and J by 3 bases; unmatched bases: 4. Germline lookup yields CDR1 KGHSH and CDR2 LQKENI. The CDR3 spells CASSLAGITDTQYF. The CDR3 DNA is TGTGCCAGCTCACTAGCGGGTATAACAGATACGCAGTATTTT.